This T cell receptor (beta chain) is drawn from a study of blood T cell repertoires in COVID-19. Some clones are missing from TCRdb's copy, which holds only in-frame ones; the method was immunoSEQ multiplex PCR. The sample has about 250,000 clones; 80% to 90% are singletons. Per germline, CDR1 MNHEY and CDR2 SMNVEV (reference sequence). The CDR3 covers 17 residues. Between the trimmed V and J ends, which lost 0 bases and 2 bases, there was a span of 16 bases. The TCR originated in a man of 80 years or more with acute or convalescent COVID-19. This chain joins TRBV27 and TRBJ2-5; D is possibly TRBD2 (6 bases). Sequenced material: peripheral blood. CDR3 protein: CASSLSPTSTLQETQYF. The CDR3 coding sequence is TGTGCCAGCAGTTTATCGCCGACTAGTACCTTACAAGAGACCCAGTACTTC.